This TCR beta chain was sequenced in a study of shared clonotypes between healthy human individuals. Researchers partitioned CD4+ cells into CD45RA+ naive and CD45RA-negative memory subsets. Using immunoSEQ multiplex PCR, the repertoire was profiled, and TCRdb retains in-frame clones only, with some absent. Of roughly 2.5 million clones in the sample, roughly nine tenths were seen once. Study findings and constraints: When compared with the clonotypes that were shared by all four sorted-subset donors, the non-shared clonotypes turned out to have lower generation probabilities. Sharing across a handful of donors was seen in roughly 5.2% of naive CD4 clonotypes.

Regarding this clone: Antigen: not known.

V shed 7 bases and J 5 bases; nucleotides not matched to a gene: 5. This CDR3 contains 13 residues. Germline V gives CDR1 SGHRS, CDR2 YFSETQ. The TCR was taken from a man aged 18 to 29 in good health. Sequenced sample: naive CD4+ T cells sorted from blood. The subset is: CD45RA+ positively selected. The V call is TRBV5-1, the J call TRBJ1-1; 10 positions agree with TRBD1. The CDR3 protein is CASGGQGGTEAFF. CDR3 bases: TGCGCCAGCGGAGGACAGGGGGGGACTGAAGCTTTCTTT.